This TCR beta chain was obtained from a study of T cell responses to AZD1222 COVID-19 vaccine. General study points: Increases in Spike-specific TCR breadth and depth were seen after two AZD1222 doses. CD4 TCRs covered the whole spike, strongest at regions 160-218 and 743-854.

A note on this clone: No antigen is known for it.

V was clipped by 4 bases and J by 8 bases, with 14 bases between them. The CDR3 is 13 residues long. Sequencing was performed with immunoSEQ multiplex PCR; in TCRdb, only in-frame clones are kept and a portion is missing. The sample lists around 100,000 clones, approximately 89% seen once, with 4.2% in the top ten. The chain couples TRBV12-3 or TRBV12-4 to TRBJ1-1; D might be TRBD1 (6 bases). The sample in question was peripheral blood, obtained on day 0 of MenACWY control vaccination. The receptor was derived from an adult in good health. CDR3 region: CASSSRQGSEAFF. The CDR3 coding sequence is TGTGCCAGCAGTTCCAGGCAGGGGTCGGAAGCTTTCTTT.